Below, 21 T cell receptor beta chains from the same sample are listed, as sequenced in a study of cytomegalovirus exposure and HLA in healthy donors. Vbeta (60) and Jbeta (13) primers were used in the PCR. Generated by immunoSEQ multiplex PCR, the TCRdb table keeps only in-frame clones and is missing some. This repertoire includes 80,000 to 95,000 clones. The sample consisted of PBMCs. These receptors came from a man over 45 in good health and CMV-seropositive.

The V call is TRBV5-6, the J call TRBJ2-7, with 14 positions matching TRBD2. Germline V lookup: CDR1 SGHDT, CDR2 YYEEEE. The trim removed 4 bases at V and 7 bases at J, leaving 4 bases unmatched. CDR3 size: 14 residues. The CDR3 region is CASSQGLAGVEQYV. The CDR3 DNA follows: TGTGCCAGCAGCCAGGGACTAGCGGGAGTTGAGCAGTACGTC.

J is TRBJ1-5 and V is TRBV21-1; the D call TRBD1 from the table was never checked on the DNA. TRBV21-1 has pseudogene status. This CDR3 is built from 18 residues. The CDR3 DNA sequence: TGTGCCAGCAGCAAAGTGAACAGGGACGGTTATAGCAATCAGCCCCAGCATTTT. It codes for CASSKVNRDGYSNQPQHF.

The rearrangement joins TRBV27 to TRBJ1-5; TRBD1 might be the D (5 bases). This CDR3 region has 15 residues. Trimming took 8 bases from V and 0 from J, leaving 14 bases between them. The V gene's germline CDR1 is MNHEY and CDR2 SMNVEV (reference sequence). CDR3 sequence: CASSGSVGSNQPQHF. CDR3 bases: TGTGCCAGCTCAGGGTCGGTCGGTAGCAATCAGCCCCAGCATTTT.

Turning to this clone: One end of the junction fails to match germline, which may point to a read error. Different DNA sequences within this sample yield the same CDR3. The V call is TRBV10-3, the J call TRBJ1-5; TRBD1 aligns across 10 bases. The germline V gene has CDR1 ENHRY and CDR2 SYGVKD. The CDR3 has 15 residues. The CDR3 here is CAISDGTGGNQPQHF. For the CDR3, the DNA is TGCGCCATCAGTGACGGGACAGGGGGCAATCAGCCCCAGCATTTT.

This rearrangement joins TRBV10-3 to TRBJ2-7; 7 bases fit TRBD2. The CDR3 spans 18 residues. Trimming removed 5 bases from V and 0 bases from J; junction bases left unmatched: 16. CDR1 is ENHRY and CDR2 is SYGVKD in the germline V gene. The CDR3 DNA reads as TGTGCCATCAGTCTAAGAGGGCTAGCGGAAGACAGCTCCTACGAGCAGTACGTC. Translation gives CAISLRGLAEDSSYEQYV.

The chain couples TRBV18 to TRBJ1-5; no firm D call. CDR1 and CDR2 from the germline V gene are KGHSH and LQKENI. V lost 0 bases and J lost 6, with 12 bases in between. CDR3 length: 15 residues. Here the CDR3 DNA reads TGTGCCAGCTCACCACCGAACCGGGAAGGTCAGCCCCAGCATTTT. Translation gives CASSPPNREGQPQHF. The variable domain in full, completed from reference TRBV18 and TRBJ1-5, reads NAGVMQNPRHLVRRRGQEARLRCSPMKGHSHVYWYRQLPEEGLKFMVYLQKENIIDESGMPKERFSAEFPKEGPSILRIQQVVRGDSAAYFCASSPPNREGQPQHFGDGTRLSIL.

V gene TRBV6-1 combines with J gene TRBJ2-3; no definite D call. The CDR3 length is 13 residues. V was clipped by 5 bases and J by 2 bases, with 8 bases between them. Germline V gene data show CDR1 as MNHNS and CDR2 as SASEGT. CDR3 DNA: TGTGCCAGCAGTCAGAAATACACAGATACGCAGTATTTT. Translation gives CASSQKYTDTQYF.

The chain joins TRBV6-6 to TRBJ1-2, with D perhaps matching TRBD1 (5 bases). The CDR3 runs 14 residues. V lost 6 bases, J lost 4 bases, and 15 bases lay in between. Germline assignment: CDR1 MNHNY and CDR2 SVGAGI (reference sequence). DNA for the CDR3: TGTGCCAGCAGACTCCCGGGGGGAGGCTATGGCTACACCTTC. Amino acids: CASRLPGGGYGYTF.

This chain connects TRBV5-6 to TRBJ1-6; perhaps TRBD1 as D (6 bases). The germline CDR1 and CDR2 sequences are SGHDT and YYEEEE. This CDR3 region has 15 residues. V was shortened by 3 bases and J by 8 bases, with 15 bases between the two germline ends. The CDR3 DNA sequence: TGTGCCAGCAGCTCGATGGACAGCCTCTATTCACCCCTCCACTTT. Translating it yields CASSSMDSLYSPLHF.

The chain combines TRBV5-1 with TRBJ2-7, with a weak D call TRBD1 (6 bases). The V gene lost 0 bases and the J gene lost 4 bases, with 8 bases spanning the gap. There are 13 residues in the CDR3. Germline V gene data show CDR1 as SGHRS and CDR2 as YFSETQ. The CDR3 here is CASSLDGQYEQYV. Written as DNA, the CDR3 is TGCGCCAGCAGCTTGGATGGACAGTACGAGCAGTACGTC.

This chain connects TRBV5-1 to TRBJ2-5; D is possibly TRBD1 (6 bases). The closer fit of TRBJ2-7 to the DNA end suggests the J call may be wrong. Germline assignment: CDR1 SGHRS and CDR2 YFSETQ. The CDR3 consists of 12 residues. The CDR3 DNA reads as TGCGCCAGCAGCTTACAGGGTGGCGAGCAGTACTTC. As protein: CASSLQGGEQYF.

The CDR3 sequence is CSVDINPRLAGHNEQFF. The DNA of the CDR3 is TGCAGCGTTGACATTAATCCCCGACTAGCGGGACACAATGAGCAGTTCTTC. The chain carries TRBV29-1 and TRBJ2-1, with TRBD2 matching 11 bases. Germline-derived CDR1 and CDR2 are SQVTM and ANQGSEA. J gave up 5 bases and V 3 bases, and 12 bases lay outside the gene matches. This CDR3 is 17 amino acids long.

The chain uses TRBV7-2 and TRBJ2-1; TRBD1 might be the D (7 bases). Germline assignment: CDR1 SGHTA and CDR2 FQGNSA. The ends were cut back, 5 bases at V and 12 bases at J, with 14 bases in the middle. The CDR3 is 12 amino acids. The CDR3 coding sequence is TGTGCCAGCAGCCGGCGACAGGGAGGGCAGTTCTTC. This codes for CASSRRQGGQFF.

CDR3 protein: CASSYSRDTYEQYF. The CDR3 DNA is TGTGCCAGCAGTTACTCGAGGGACACCTACGAGCAGTACTTC. The chain is built from TRBV6-6 and TRBJ2-5; D is possibly TRBD1 (6 bases). The J call may not be correct, given that the DNA end is closer to TRBJ2-7. The CDR3 is 14 amino acids. Germline assignment: CDR1 MNHNY and CDR2 SVGAGI (reference sequence).

V usage is TRBV5-5 and J usage is TRBJ1-2; TRBD1 matches 10 bases. The germline gives CDR1 SGHKS, CDR2 YYEKEE (reference sequence). This CDR3 spans 15 amino acids. Trimming took 4 bases from V and 4 from J; bases not matched to a gene: 7. The CDR3 is CASSPQGQGSYGYTF. For the CDR3, the DNA is TGTGCCAGCAGCCCCCAGGGACAGGGGAGCTATGGCTACACCTTC.

The chain combines TRBV7-9 with TRBJ1-5; D remains unclear. V was clipped by 5 bases and J by 5 bases, with 10 bases between them. Germline CDR1 is SEHNR and CDR2 is FQNEAQ (reference sequence). The CDR3 totals 13 residues. The CDR3 sequence is CASSQDGDQPQHF. CDR3 bases: TGTGCCAGCAGCCAAGACGGGGATCAGCCCCAGCATTTT.

J is TRBJ1-1 and V is TRBV7-2; TRBD1 agrees at 8 bases. V shed 3 bases and J 6 bases; nucleotides not matched to a gene: 9. The CDR3 is 15 amino acids. CDR1 SGHTA and CDR2 FQGNSA come from the germline V gene. The CDR3 spells CASSFYRGSFAEAFF. The CDR3 region has the DNA TGTGCCAGCAGCTTTTACAGGGGGTCTTTTGCTGAAGCTTTCTTT.

V is TRBV4-3 and J is TRBJ2-7, with D possibly being TRBD2 (6 bases). V was cut by 5 bases and J by 1 base, with 24 bases left in between. CDR1 and CDR2 from the germline V gene are LGHNA and YSLEER. The CDR3 runs to 18 residues. The CDR3 DNA sequence: TGCGCCAGCAGCTCAGGTCCGGAGGGGTTCGGAGAGTCCTACGAGCAGTACTTC. Translating it yields CASSSGPEGFGESYEQYF.

This rearrangement joins TRBV18 to TRBJ2-7; D is unresolved. Deletions cut 3 bases from V and 0 bases from J, with 12 bases between. The germline V gene has CDR1 KGHSH and CDR2 LQKENI. CDR3 length equals 15 residues. This CDR3 is CASSPWALPSYEQYV. As DNA, the CDR3 is TGTGCCAGCTCACCTTGGGCACTTCCCTCCTACGAGCAGTACGTC.

The rearrangement uses TRBV21-1 and TRBJ1-5; the D call in the table, TRBD1, was not verified against the DNA. TRBV21-1 is a pseudogene. The CDR3 totals 15 residues. The DNA of the CDR3 is TGTGCCAGCAGACGTAGACAGGGAGGCAATCAGCCCCAGCATTTT. Its protein is CASRRRQGGNQPQHF.

The chain combines TRBV6-5 with TRBJ2-1; the D gene is possibly TRBD2 (5 bases). The CDR3 length is 15 residues. Between the trimmed V and J ends, which lost 2 bases and 4 bases, there was a span of 12 bases. Germline CDR1 is MNHEY and CDR2 is SVGAGI. The CDR3 protein is CASSYLRAPYNEQFF. In nucleotides, the CDR3 is TGTGCCAGCAGTTACCTGAGGGCCCCTTACAATGAGCAGTTCTTC.